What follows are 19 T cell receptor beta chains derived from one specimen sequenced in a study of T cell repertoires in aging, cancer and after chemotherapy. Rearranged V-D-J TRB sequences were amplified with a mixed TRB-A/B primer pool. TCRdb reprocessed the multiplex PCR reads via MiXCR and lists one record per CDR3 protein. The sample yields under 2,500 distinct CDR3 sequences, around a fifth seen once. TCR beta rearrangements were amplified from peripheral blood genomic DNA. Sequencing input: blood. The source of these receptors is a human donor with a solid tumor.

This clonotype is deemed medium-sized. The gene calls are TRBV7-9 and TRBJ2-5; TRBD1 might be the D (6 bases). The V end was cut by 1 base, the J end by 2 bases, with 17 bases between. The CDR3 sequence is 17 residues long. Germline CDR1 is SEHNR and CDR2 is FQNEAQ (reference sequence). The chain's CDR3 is CASSLGLFDRRQETQYF. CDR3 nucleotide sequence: TGTGCCAGCAGCTTAGGCCTCTTCGACAGGAGGCAAGAGACCCAGTACTTC.

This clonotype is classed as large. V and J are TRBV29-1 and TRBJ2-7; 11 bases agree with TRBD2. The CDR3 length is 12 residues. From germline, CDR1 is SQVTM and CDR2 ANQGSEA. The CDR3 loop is CATTSGSYEQYF. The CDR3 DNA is TGCGCCACTACTAGCGGGAGCTACGAGCAGTACTTC.

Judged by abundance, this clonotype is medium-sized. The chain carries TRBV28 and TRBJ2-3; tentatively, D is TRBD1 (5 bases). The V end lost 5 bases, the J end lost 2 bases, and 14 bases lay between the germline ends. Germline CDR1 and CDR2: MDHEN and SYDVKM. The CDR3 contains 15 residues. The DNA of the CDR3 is TGTGCCAGCAGTCAGAGAAGGGGCTACACAGATACGCAGTATTTT. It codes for CASSQRRGYTDTQYF.

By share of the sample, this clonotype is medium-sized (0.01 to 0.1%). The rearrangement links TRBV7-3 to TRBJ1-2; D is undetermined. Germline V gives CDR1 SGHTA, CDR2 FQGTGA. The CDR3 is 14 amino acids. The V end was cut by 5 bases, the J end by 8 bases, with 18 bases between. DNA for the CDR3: TGTGCCAGCAGCCCCAACCCCGCGGCAGAGGGCTACACCTTC. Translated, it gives CASSPNPAAEGYTF.

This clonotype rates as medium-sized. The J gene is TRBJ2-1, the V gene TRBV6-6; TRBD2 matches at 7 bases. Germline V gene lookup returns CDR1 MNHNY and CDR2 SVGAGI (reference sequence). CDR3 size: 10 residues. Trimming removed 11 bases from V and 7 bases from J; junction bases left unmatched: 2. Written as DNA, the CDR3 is TGTGCCGGCGGGAGAAATGAGCAGTTCTTC. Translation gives CAGGRNEQFF.

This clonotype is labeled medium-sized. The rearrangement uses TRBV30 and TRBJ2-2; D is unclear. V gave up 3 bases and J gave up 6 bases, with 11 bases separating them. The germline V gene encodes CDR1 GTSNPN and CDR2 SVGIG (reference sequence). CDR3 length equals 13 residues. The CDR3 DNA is TGTGCCTGGAGGTCCCGAGAGCCCGGGGAGCTGTTTTTT. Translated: CAWRSREPGELFF.

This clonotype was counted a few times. CDR3 sequence (DNA): TGTGCCAGCTCACCGCGGGACGGGGATTTAACCCAGTACTTC. This translates into CASSPRDGDLTQYF. The gene calls are TRBV18 and TRBJ2-5; TRBD2 is a possible D gene (6 bases). In germline, CDR1 is KGHSH, CDR2 LQKENI. The CDR3 consists of 14 residues. Trimming removed 3 bases at V and 8 bases at J, with 16 bases between. Together with reference TRBV18 and TRBJ2-5, the CDR3 gives the full variable domain: NAGVMQNPRHLVRRRGQEARLRCSPMKGHSHVYWYRQLPEEGLKFMVYLQKENIIDESGMPKERFSAEFPKEGPSILRIQQVVRGDSAAYFCASSPRDGDLTQYFGPGTRLLVL.

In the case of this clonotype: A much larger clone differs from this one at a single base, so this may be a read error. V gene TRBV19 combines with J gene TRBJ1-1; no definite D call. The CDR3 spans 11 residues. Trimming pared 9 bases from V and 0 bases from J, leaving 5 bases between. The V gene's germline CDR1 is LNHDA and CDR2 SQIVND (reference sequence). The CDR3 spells CARIVNTEAFF. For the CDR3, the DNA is TGTGCCAGAATTGTGAACACTGAAGCTTTCTTT.

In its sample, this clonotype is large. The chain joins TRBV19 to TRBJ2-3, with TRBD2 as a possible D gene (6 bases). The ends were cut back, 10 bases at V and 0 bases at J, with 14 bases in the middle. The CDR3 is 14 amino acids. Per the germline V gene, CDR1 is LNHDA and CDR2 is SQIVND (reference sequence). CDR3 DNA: TGTGCCACCAAAGGGAGGTCTAGCACAGATACGCAGTATTTT. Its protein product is CATKGRSSTDTQYF.

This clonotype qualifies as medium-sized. CDR3 sequence reads: CASIDGTSRINEQFF. The CDR3 DNA sequence: TGTGCCAGCATCGATGGGACTAGCCGAATCAATGAGCAGTTCTTC. The rearrangement joins TRBV6-6 to TRBJ2-1, with 9 positions matching TRBD2. The CDR3 length is 15 residues. Germline assignment: CDR1 MNHNY and CDR2 SVGAGI (reference sequence). Unmatched junction bases numbered 10, after V lost 7 bases and J lost 6 bases.

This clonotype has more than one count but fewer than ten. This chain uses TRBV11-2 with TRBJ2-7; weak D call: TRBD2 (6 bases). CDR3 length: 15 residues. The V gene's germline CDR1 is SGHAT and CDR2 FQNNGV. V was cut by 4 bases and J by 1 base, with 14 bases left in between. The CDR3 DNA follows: TGTGCCAGCAGCTCCTTGCGGGACTCTTCCTACGAGCAGTACTTC. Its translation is CASSSLRDSSYEQYF.

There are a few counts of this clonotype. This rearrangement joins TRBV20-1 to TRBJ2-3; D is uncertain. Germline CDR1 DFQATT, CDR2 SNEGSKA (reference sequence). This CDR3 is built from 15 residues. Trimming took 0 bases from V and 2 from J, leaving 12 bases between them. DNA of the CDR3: TGCAGTGCTAGAGATGGCCGCCGGACCACAGATACGCAGTATTTT. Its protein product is CSARDGRRTTDTQYF.

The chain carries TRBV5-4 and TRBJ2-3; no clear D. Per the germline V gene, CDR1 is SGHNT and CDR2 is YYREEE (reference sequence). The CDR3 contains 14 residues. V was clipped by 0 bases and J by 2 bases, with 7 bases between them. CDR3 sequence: CASSLVLNTDTQYF. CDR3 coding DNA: TGTGCCAGCAGCTTGGTTCTCAACACAGATACGCAGTATTTT. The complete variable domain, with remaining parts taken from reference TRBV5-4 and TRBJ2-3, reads ETGVTQSPTHLIKTRGQQVTLRCSSQSGHNTVSWYQQALGQGPQFIFQYYREEENGRGNFPPRFSGLQFPNYSSELNVNALELDDSALYLCASSLVLNTDTQYFGPGTRLTVL.

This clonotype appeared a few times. The CDR3 bases are TGCGAGGCGACAATGAACACTGAAGCTTTCTTT. This sequence encodes CEATMNTEAFF. The V and J genes are TRBV20-1 and TRBJ1-1; D ambiguous. Per germline, CDR1 DFQATT and CDR2 SNEGSKA (reference sequence). The CDR3 has 11 amino acids.

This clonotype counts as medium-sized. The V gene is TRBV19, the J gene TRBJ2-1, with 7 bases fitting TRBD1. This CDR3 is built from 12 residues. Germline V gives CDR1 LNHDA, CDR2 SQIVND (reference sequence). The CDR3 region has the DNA TGTGCTACAGGGGTTAGAAACAATGAGCAGTTCTTC. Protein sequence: CATGVRNNEQFF.

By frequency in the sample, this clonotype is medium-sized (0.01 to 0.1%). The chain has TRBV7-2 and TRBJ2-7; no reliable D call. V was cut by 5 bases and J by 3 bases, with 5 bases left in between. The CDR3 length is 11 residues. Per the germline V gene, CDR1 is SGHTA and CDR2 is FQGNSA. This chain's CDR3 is CASSDRYEQYF. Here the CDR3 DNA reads TGTGCCAGCAGCGATCGCTACGAGCAGTACTTC.

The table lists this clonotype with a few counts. The CDR3 nucleotides read TGCGCCAGCAGCTTGGCCGACAGGGTTTCCGAGCAGTACTTC. Protein product: CASSLADRVSEQYF. The gene calls are TRBV5-1 and TRBJ2-7, with TRBD1 matching 7 bases. V dropped 0 bases and J dropped 6; count of bases not matched to a gene: 6. The CDR3 extends over 14 amino acids. Germline CDR1 SGHRS, CDR2 YFSETQ.

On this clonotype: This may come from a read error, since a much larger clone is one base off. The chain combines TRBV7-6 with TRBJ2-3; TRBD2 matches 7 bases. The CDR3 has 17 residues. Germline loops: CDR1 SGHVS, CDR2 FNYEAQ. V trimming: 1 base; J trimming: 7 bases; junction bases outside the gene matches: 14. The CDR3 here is CASSLDSPVGRTHTQYF. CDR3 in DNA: TGTGCCAGCAGCTTAGACTCCCCGGTCGGGAGGACACATACGCAGTATTTT.

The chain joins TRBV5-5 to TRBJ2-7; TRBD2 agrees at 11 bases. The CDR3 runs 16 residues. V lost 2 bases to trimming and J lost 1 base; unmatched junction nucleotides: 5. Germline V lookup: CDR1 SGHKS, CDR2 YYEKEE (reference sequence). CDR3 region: CASSLPTSGTSYEQYF. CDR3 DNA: TGTGCCAGCAGCTTACCGACTAGCGGGACTTCCTACGAGCAGTACTTC.